Following are 16 T cell receptor beta chains from one sample sequenced in a study of shared clonotypes between healthy human individuals. The table came from immunoSEQ multiplex PCR; TCRdb's copy has only in-frame clones and leaves some out. The sample lists some 1.5 million clones; roughly 95% were seen once. The sequenced material came from naive CD4+ T cells sorted from blood. The sample's subset: CD45RA+ positively selected. All receptors come from a man between 25 and 39 years old in good health.

This sequence joins TRBV2 and TRBJ2-5, with 7 positions matching TRBD2. CDR1 and CDR2 (germline): SNHLY, FYNNEI. This CDR3 contains 14 residues. Unmatched junction bases numbered 10, after V lost 7 bases and J lost 5 bases. CDR3 in DNA: TGTGCCAGCACTAGGACGGGCGGGAGTGAGACCCAGTACTTC. Encoded protein: CASTRTGGSETQYF.

V and J are TRBV15 and TRBJ2-1; tentatively, D is TRBD2 (5 bases). Germline-derived CDR1 and CDR2 are LNHNV and YYDKDF (reference sequence). This CDR3 is built from 16 residues. Trimming pared 5 bases from V and 4 bases from J, leaving 18 bases between. The CDR3 DNA sequence: TGTGCCACCAGCTCCCGACTATCCTCGGGATACAATGAGCAGTTCTTC. This encodes CATSSRLSSGYNEQFF.

This chain's CDR3 is CASSGTSSYTGELFF. For the CDR3, the DNA is TGTGCCAGCAGTGGGACGTCTAGCTACACCGGGGAGCTGTTTTTT. The chain combines TRBV11-2 with TRBJ2-2, with D perhaps TRBD1 or TRBD2 (5 bases each). CDR1 and CDR2 (germline): SGHAT, FQNNGV. This CDR3 region has 15 residues. V was pared by 6 bases and J by 3 bases, with 14 bases between.

This chain joins TRBV2 and TRBJ1-5; D gene ambiguous. V lost 3 bases, J lost 5 bases, and 8 bases lay in between. Per the germline V gene, CDR1 is SNHLY and CDR2 is FYNNEI. This CDR3 is 13 amino acids long. The CDR3 nucleotides read TGTGCCAGCAGTGATCGAGGACATCAGCCCCAGCATTTT. This translates into CASSDRGHQPQHF.

CDR3 coding DNA: TGCAGCGTTGATTTTAGCACAGATACGCAGTATTTT. Residues: CSVDFSTDTQYF. The chain joins TRBV29-1 to TRBJ2-3; D uncertain. The V end was cut by 3 bases, the J end by 0 bases, with 4 bases between. Germline values: CDR1 SQVTM, CDR2 ANQGSEA. The CDR3 has 12 amino acids.

This clone occurred once. This same CDR3 is encoded by further DNA sequences in the sample. V and J are TRBV19 and TRBJ2-6, with D possibly being TRBD2 (5 bases). This CDR3 has 15 residues. The V end lost 1 base, the J end lost 4 bases, and 8 bases lay between the germline ends. The germline CDR1 and CDR2 sequences are LNHDA and SQIVND (reference sequence). CDR3 nucleotide sequence: TGTGCCAGTAGTATAGGAGGGTCAGGGGCCAACGTCCTGACTTTC. Its translation: CASSIGGSGANVLTF.

This rearrangement joins TRBV30 to TRBJ2-5, with 8 bases fitting TRBD2. The ends lost 0 bases at V and 1 base at J; junction bases unmatched: 13. From germline, CDR1 is GTSNPN and CDR2 SVGIG (reference sequence). The CDR3 extends over 18 amino acids. The CDR3, as DNA: TGTGCCTGGAGTGTACGGCTAGCGGGTTCCACGCGCCAAGAGACCCAGTACTTC. Translated, it gives CAWSVRLAGSTRQETQYF.

This clone was picked up one time. The J gene is TRBJ2-2, the V gene TRBV10-3, with 7 bases fitting TRBD1. The V and J ends lost 7 bases and 2 bases, in that order; junction bases with no gene match: 10. The germline V gene has CDR1 ENHRY and CDR2 SYGVKD. The CDR3 has 16 amino acids. The DNA for the CDR3 is TGTGCCATCAATGGGCCCGACAGGGCAAACACCGGGGAGCTGTTTTTT. Protein: CAINGPDRANTGELFF.

V gene TRBV5-1 combines with J gene TRBJ2-3, with TRBD1 as a possible D gene (6 bases). Germline CDR1 reads SGHRS; CDR2 reads YFSETQ. The CDR3 totals 15 residues. V lost 3 bases, J lost 2 bases, and 13 bases lay in between. The CDR3 loop is CASSYQNRATDTQYF. The CDR3 DNA sequence: TGCGCCAGCAGCTATCAGAACAGGGCCACAGATACGCAGTATTTT.

A single count supports this clone. V gene TRBV29-1 combines with J gene TRBJ2-5; D remains ambiguous. Germline lookup yields CDR1 SQVTM and CDR2 ANQGSEA. This CDR3 is 11 amino acids long. V dropped 4 bases and J dropped 5 bases, with 8 bases sitting between them. CDR3 sequence: CSVVSWETQYF. The DNA for the CDR3 is TGCAGCGTTGTCAGCTGGGAGACCCAGTACTTC. The whole variable domain, filled in from reference TRBV29-1 and TRBJ2-5, reads SAVISQKPSRDICQRGTSLTIQCQVDSQVTMMFWYRQQPGQSLTLIATANQGSEATYESGFVIDKFPISRPNLTFSTLTVSNMSPEDSSIYLCSVVSWETQYFGPGTRLLVL.

The V gene is TRBV6-5, the J gene TRBJ2-1; D remains unclear. The germline V gene has CDR1 MNHEY and CDR2 SVGAGI. This CDR3 has 12 amino acids. The V end lost 1 base, the J end lost 10 bases, and 8 bases lay between the germline ends. Here the CDR3 DNA reads TGTGCCAGCAGTTACTTGGACGGGGAGCAGTTCTTC. It specifies CASSYLDGEQFF.

The chain recombines TRBV7-8 with TRBJ1-1; D is perhaps TRBD1 (6 bases). CDR3 length equals 14 residues. V was cut by 7 bases and J by 5 bases, with 17 bases left in between. In germline, CDR1 is SGHVS, CDR2 FQNEAQ. The CDR3 here is CASIRGGGSTEAFF. The CDR3 DNA follows: TGTGCCAGCATCCGAGGGGGGGGCAGTACTGAAGCTTTCTTT.

V is TRBV14 and J is TRBJ2-5, with 8 bases fitting TRBD2. This CDR3 is built from 18 residues. The germline CDR1 and CDR2 sequences are SGHDN and FVKESK. V lost 1 base and J lost 3; bases outside the gene matches: 13. This CDR3 is CASSQGRGIAGPKETQYF. DNA for the CDR3: TGTGCCAGCAGCCAAGGGCGGGGGATAGCGGGACCCAAAGAGACCCAGTACTTC.

Concerning this clone: At the DNA level, this CDR3 is encoded by other sequences in the same sample as well. V and J are TRBV7-2 and TRBJ2-3; 9 bases are shared with TRBD1. Germline trimming cut 5 bases from V and 1 base from J; bases unmatched to any gene: 1. This CDR3 comprises 14 residues. CDR1 is SGHTA and CDR2 is FQGNSA in the germline V gene. CDR3 bases: TGTGCCAGCAGCCGGGACAGGGGCACAGATACGCAGTATTTT. Protein sequence: CASSRDRGTDTQYF.

The chain couples TRBV28 to TRBJ2-2; D unresolved. Trimming removed 5 bases from V and 8 bases from J, with 12 bases in between. The CDR3 extends over 13 amino acids. Per germline, CDR1 MDHEN and CDR2 SYDVKM. The CDR3 here is CASSKGSSGELFF. In nucleotides, the CDR3 is TGTGCCAGCAGTAAGGGATCTTCGGGGGAGCTGTTTTTT.

The chain carries TRBV9 and TRBJ2-5, with D unclear. The CDR3 has 15 residues. Germline V lookup: CDR1 SGDLS, CDR2 YYNGEE. Trimming removed 2 bases at V and 5 bases at J, with 16 bases between. The CDR3 sequence: CASSVNGELTETQYF. CDR3 coding DNA: TGTGCCAGCAGCGTTAATGGGGAATTAACGGAGACCCAGTACTTC. Together with reference TRBV9 and TRBJ2-5, the CDR3 gives the full variable domain: DSGVTQTPKHLITATGQRVTLRCSPRSGDLSVYWYQQSLDQGLQFLIQYYNGEERAKGNILERFSAQQFPDLHSELNLSSLELGDSALYFCASSVNGELTETQYFGPGTRLLVL.